One T cell receptor (beta chain) is described in this entry. These data originate in a study of blood T cell repertoires in COVID-19. On the study more broadly: COVID-19 samples collected from the United States, Italy and Spain covered acute and convalescent phases. PBMCs, B-cell-depleted T cells, or T cells were the source of the cDNA or gDNA that made up the material.

As processed by the authors: Counts of nucleated cells, estimated from reference gene primer amplification, were obtained. Sequenced by immunoSEQ multiplex PCR; TCRdb stores in-frame clones only, minus some. That table supplies the V and J calls and clone size; D and trimming were determined from the DNA. This sample has over 150,000 clones, with roughly 88% found just once. A Seattle source enrolled patients during active infection and followed them longitudinally. The germline CDR1 and CDR2 sequences are MNHNS and SASEGT. The CDR3 loop spans 15 amino acids. V was pared by 0 bases and J by 4 bases, with 10 bases between.

This chain connects TRBV6-1 to TRBJ2-4, with D perhaps matching TRBD1 (5 bases). Sequenced material: peripheral blood. The TCR sequence derives from a woman aged 40 to 50 with COVID-19, enrolled during active disease. CDR3 sequence reads: CASSEAQGKKNIQYF. Written as DNA, the CDR3 is TGTGCCAGCAGTGAAGCGCAGGGAAAGAAAAACATTCAGTACTTC.